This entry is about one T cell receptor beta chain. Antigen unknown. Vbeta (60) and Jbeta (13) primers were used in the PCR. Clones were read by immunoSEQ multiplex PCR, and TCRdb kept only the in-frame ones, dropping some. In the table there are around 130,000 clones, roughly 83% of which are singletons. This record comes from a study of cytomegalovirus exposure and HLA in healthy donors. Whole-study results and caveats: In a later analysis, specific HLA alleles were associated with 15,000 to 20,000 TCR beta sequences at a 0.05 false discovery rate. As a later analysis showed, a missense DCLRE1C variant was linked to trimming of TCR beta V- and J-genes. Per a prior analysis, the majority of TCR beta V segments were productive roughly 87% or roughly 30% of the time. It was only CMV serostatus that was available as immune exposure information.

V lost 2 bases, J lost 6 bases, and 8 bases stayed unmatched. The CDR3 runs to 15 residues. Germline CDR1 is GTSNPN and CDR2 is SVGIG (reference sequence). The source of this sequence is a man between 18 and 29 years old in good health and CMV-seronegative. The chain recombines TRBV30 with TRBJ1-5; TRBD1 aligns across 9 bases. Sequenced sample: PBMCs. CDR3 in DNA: TGTGCCTGGAGTACCGGGACAGGGCTGGGTCAGCCCCAGCATTTT. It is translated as CAWSTGTGLGQPQHF.